Ten or more counts support the clone carrying this TCR beta chain. The CDR3 spans 14 residues. Trimming shortened V by 6 bases and J by 7 bases, and 13 bases separated the two germline ends. This record belongs to a study of spatial heterogeneity in lung cancer. Study in general: Beta-chain sequences consistently outnumbered alpha-chain sequences in detection.

TCRdb analysed the 5' RACE reads with MiXCR anew, one entry per CDR3 protein. This repertoire shows a few thousand distinct CDR3 sequences, about 16% found once; its top ten account for around 71%. The sample's time point: sample taken at primary tumor resection. No cell sorting; template was whole RNA from tumor, lung tissue or PBMC. The donors comprised about 65 untreated early-stage non-small cell lung cancer patients. The receptor was derived from a male donor with early-stage non-small cell lung cancer. Sequenced material: PBMCs, taken at surgery. The chain carries TRBV12-3 or TRBV12-4 and TRBJ1-6; tentatively, D is TRBD1 (5 bases). The CDR3 spells CASRDKPTNSPLHF. Here the CDR3 DNA reads TGTGCCAGCAGGGACAAACCGACCAATTCACCCCTCCACTTT.